This passage covers 10 T cell receptor beta chains from one sample sequenced in a study of blood T cell repertoires in COVID-19. Repertoires were generated with immunoSEQ multiplex PCR, while TCRdb's copy carries only in-frame clones and drops some. The data show 150,000 to 200,000 clones, 75% to 90% seen once. Material for sequencing was peripheral blood. Receptors originate from a human donor in a cohort sampled during active COVID-19.

This clone came up a few times. The V and J genes are TRBV21-1 and TRBJ1-1; TRBD1 reflects the table's D call only, with no check against the DNA. TRBV21-1 is designated a pseudogene. This CDR3 has 12 residues. The CDR3 DNA reads TGTGCCAGCAGCCCACAGGGGCTCGAAGCTTTCTTT. The encoded protein is CASSPQGLEAFF.

The rearrangement joins TRBV30 to TRBJ2-7; 11 bases are a match to TRBD2. With 4 bases clipped from V and 3 bases from J, the junction kept 2 bases outside the gene matches. Germline CDR1 and CDR2: GTSNPN and SVGIG (reference sequence). The CDR3 runs 13 residues. The CDR3 coding sequence is TGTGCCTGGACCGGGACTAGCGGCTACGAGCAGTACTTC. Encoded protein: CAWTGTSGYEQYF.

The sample holds many counts of this clone. This rearrangement joins TRBV7-9 to TRBJ2-1; weak D call: TRBD1 (5 bases). Trimming pared 3 bases from V and 6 bases from J, leaving 12 bases between. Germline CDR1 is SEHNR and CDR2 is FQNEAQ (reference sequence). CDR3 size: 14 residues. CDR3 in amino acids: CASSLAGFGNEQFF. The CDR3 nucleotides are TGTGCCAGCAGCTTGGCAGGGTTTGGCAATGAGCAGTTCTTC.

The chain employs TRBV6-5 and TRBJ1-1, with 9 positions matching TRBD1. The trim removed 2 bases at V and 1 base at J, leaving 5 bases unmatched. The CDR3 covers 16 residues. The germline V gene encodes CDR1 MNHEY and CDR2 SVGAGI. CDR3 in DNA: TGTGCCAGCAGTTACCGAGGACAGGGGCGGAACACTGAAGCTTTCTTT. Amino acids: CASSYRGQGRNTEAFF.

CDR3 sequence (DNA): TGTGCCAGCAGTCTCCGGGGGGGGCACCCCAATGAGCAGTTCTTC. It is translated as CASSLRGGHPNEQFF. This chain uses TRBV6-5 with TRBJ2-1; 8 nucleotides line up with TRBD2. The CDR3 length is 15 residues. From germline, CDR1 is MNHEY and CDR2 SVGAGI. The J segment lost 6 bases and the V segment lost 5 bases, leaving 9 bases of the junction unmatched.

V usage is TRBV3-1 (or the pseudogene TRBV3-2) and J usage is TRBJ2-1, with 7 bases identical to TRBD1. Unmatched junction bases numbered 0, after V lost 4 bases and J lost 0 bases. In germline, CDR1 is LGHDT, CDR2 YNNKEL (reference sequence). This CDR3 region has 14 residues. Here the CDR3 reads CASSRDSSYNEQFF. The CDR3 bases are TGTGCCAGCAGCCGGGACAGCTCCTACAATGAGCAGTTCTTC.

This chain links TRBV9 with TRBJ1-2, with D hard to call. CDR3 length: 14 residues. Trimming pared 0 bases from V and 5 bases from J, leaving 11 bases between. CDR1 is SGDLS, CDR2 YYNGEE, per germline. CDR3 nucleotides: TGTGCCAGCAGCGTAGAGGCAGGTTATTATGGCTACACCTTC. This encodes CASSVEAGYYGYTF. Drawing the rest from reference TRBV9 and TRBJ1-2, the complete variable domain is DSGVTQTPKHLITATGQRVTLRCSPRSGDLSVYWYQQSLDQGLQFLIQYYNGEERAKGNILERFSAQQFPDLHSELNLSSLELGDSALYFCASSVEAGYYGYTFGSGTRLTVV.

This chain joins TRBV6-5 and TRBJ2-1; possibly TRBD1 for D (6 bases). There are 13 residues in the CDR3. Germline CDR1 MNHEY, CDR2 SVGAGI. Trimming removed 7 bases at V and 4 bases at J, with 11 bases between. The CDR3 is CASKEGGYNEQFF. CDR3 coding DNA: TGTGCCAGCAAGGAAGGGGGATACAATGAGCAGTTCTTC.

This chain uses TRBV9 with TRBJ2-5; D is possibly TRBD2 (7 bases). V was trimmed by 4 bases and J by 2 bases, leaving 12 bases between them. The germline V gene has CDR1 SGDLS and CDR2 YYNGEE. The length of the CDR3 is 14 residues. Here the CDR3 DNA reads TGTGCCAGCAGCCTAGGGGGGGAACAAGAGACCCAGTACTTC. This translates into CASSLGGEQETQYF.

V and J are TRBV9 and TRBJ1-6, with unresolved D. Trimming removed 0 bases from V and 7 bases from J, with 5 bases in between. Germline loops: CDR1 SGDLS, CDR2 YYNGEE. The CDR3 runs to 13 residues. The CDR3 nucleotides are TGTGCCAGCAGCGTAGAGCAAAATTCACCCCTCCACTTT. Its translation: CASSVEQNSPLHF.